The clone carrying this T cell receptor beta chain was detected only a few times. Its antigen is currently unknown. TCRdb processed the 5' RACE reads anew with MiXCR; each CDR3 protein has one entry. This sample carries about 300,000 distinct CDR3 sequences, 15% to 20% of them seen once, and the ten largest clones take over 20%. The sample belongs to a study of T-cell memory formation after mild COVID-19. Study observations and caveats: Second-wave clones peaking on day 37 lacked confirmed SARS-CoV-2 specificity.

V gave up 0 bases and J gave up 5 bases; unmatched junction bases: 5. CDR3 length: 15 amino acids. The germline V gene encodes CDR1 MNHNY and CDR2 SVGAGI (reference sequence). The rearrangement links TRBV6-6 to TRBJ2-3, with TRBD2 matching over 7 bases. This receptor was obtained from a man between 18 and 35 years old who had mild COVID-19 (a few samples of this study predate the infection). Cell type and time point are not known. The material sequenced was PBMCs or a T cell subset sorted from them (not recorded which). The CDR3 sequence: CASSYSNWGGDTQYF. CDR3 DNA: TGTGCCAGCAGTTACTCCAACTGGGGGGGAGATACGCAGTATTTT.